Following are 26 T cell receptor beta chains from one sample sequenced in a study of blood T cell repertoires in COVID-19. The protocol was immunoSEQ multiplex PCR, while the TCRdb copy is restricted to in-frame clones and leaves out a portion. The data contain 200,000 to 300,000 clones, approximately 85% of them singletons. The sequencing sample was made of peripheral blood. These TCRs come from a man in his forties or fifties with acute or convalescent COVID-19.

The chain carries TRBV30 and TRBJ2-3; 9 nucleotides match TRBD1. The germline gives CDR1 GTSNPN, CDR2 SVGIG (reference sequence). Trimming took 1 base from V and 6 from J; bases not matched to a gene: 8. The CDR3 spans 15 residues. The CDR3 loop is CAWSGKNRGLDTQYF. CDR3 bases: TGTGCCTGGAGTGGAAAAAACAGGGGGCTGGATACGCAGTATTTT.

The J gene is TRBJ1-3, the V gene TRBV25-1; perhaps TRBD1 as D (6 bases). Germline CDR1 is MGHDK and CDR2 is SYGVNS. V was cut by 4 bases and J by 3 bases, with 13 bases left in between. CDR3 length: 15 residues. CDR3 in DNA: TGTGCCAGCAGTGCCGGGGGGGCTCTTGGAAACACCATATATTTT. This sequence encodes CASSAGGALGNTIYF.

The chain is built from TRBV24-1 and TRBJ2-3; D possibly corresponds to TRBD1 (5 bases). CDR1 and CDR2 (germline): KGHDR, SFDVKD. This CDR3 is 15 amino acids long. The V end was cut by 6 bases, the J end by 4 bases, with 16 bases between. Here the CDR3 reads CATSFAGKSSDTQYF. The CDR3, as DNA: TGTGCCACCAGTTTCGCAGGGAAGTCCTCAGATACGCAGTATTTT.

The J gene is TRBJ2-1, the V gene TRBV24-1, with a weak D call TRBD1 (5 bases). CDR3 length equals 16 residues. The V gene lost 2 bases and the J gene lost 12 bases, with 22 bases spanning the gap. The germline V gene has CDR1 KGHDR and CDR2 SFDVKD. The CDR3 reads CATSDSTGRAANWQFF. In DNA, the CDR3 is TGTGCCACCAGTGATTCTACAGGCCGGGCGGCTAATTGGCAGTTCTTC.

The rearrangement links TRBV10-3 to TRBJ2-7; 14 positions match TRBD2. In germline, CDR1 is ENHRY, CDR2 SYGVKD. CDR3 length: 15 amino acids. V gave up 5 bases and J gave up 5 bases; unmatched junction bases: 5. This chain's CDR3 is CAISMGLAGVHEQYF. CDR3 nucleotides: TGTGCCATCAGTATGGGACTAGCGGGGGTCCACGAGCAGTACTTC.

V gene TRBV6-6 combines with J gene TRBJ1-1; 7 nucleotides agree with TRBD1. V shed 4 bases, J shed 3 bases, and the junction held 2 bases outside the gene matches. CDR3 length: 13 residues. Germline V gene sequence: CDR1 MNHNY, CDR2 SVGAGI (reference sequence). The CDR3 is CASSSQGDTEAFF. DNA for the CDR3: TGTGCCAGCAGTTCCCAGGGGGACACTGAAGCTTTCTTT.

In nucleotides, the CDR3 is TGCGCCAGCAGCCTGACGGGTAACACTGAAGCTTTCTTT. This codes for CASSLTGNTEAFF. This chain links TRBV10-1 with TRBJ1-1; D remains ambiguous. Germline-derived CDR1 and CDR2 are WNHNN and SYGVQD (reference sequence). Deletions cut 6 bases from V and 2 bases from J, with 10 bases between. This CDR3 has 13 residues.

V gene TRBV12-3 or TRBV12-4 combines with J gene TRBJ1-5; D remains unclear. CDR3 length equals 13 residues. V gave up 3 bases and J gave up 5 bases, with 8 bases separating them. The chain's CDR3 is CASSFGGHQPQHF. The CDR3 DNA follows: TGTGCCAGCAGTTTCGGCGGTCATCAGCCCCAGCATTTT.

This chain uses TRBV5-1 with TRBJ2-4; D perhaps matches TRBD2 (6 bases). The CDR3 has 13 residues. Trimming shortened V by 8 bases and J by 6 bases, and 15 bases separated the two germline ends. CDR1 and CDR2 from the germline V gene are SGHRS and YFSETQ. The CDR3 protein is CASSGDSLNIQYF. The CDR3 DNA sequence: TGCGCCAGTAGCGGAGATTCCCTAAACATTCAGTACTTC. The full variable domain, with the rest looked up from reference TRBV5-1 and TRBJ2-4, is KAGVTQTPRYLIKTRGQQVTLSCSPISGHRSVSWYQQTPGQGLQFLFEYFSETQRNKGNFPGRFSGRQFSNSRSEMNVSTLELGDSALYLCASSGDSLNIQYFGAGTRLSVL.

The chain links TRBV10-3 to TRBJ1-2; 8 bases are a match to TRBD1. CDR3 length equals 13 residues. CDR1 ENHRY and CDR2 SYGVKD come from the germline V gene. V lost 6 bases and J lost 4; bases outside the gene matches: 4. Written as DNA, the CDR3 is TGTGCCATCAGGACAGGGGAGGCCTATGGCTACACCTTC. Translation gives CAIRTGEAYGYTF.

The chain is built from TRBV11-2 and TRBJ1-4; 9 bases are a match to TRBD1. The CDR3 extends over 14 amino acids. Germline lookup yields CDR1 SGHAT and CDR2 FQNNGV. V lost 4 bases and J lost 7; bases outside the gene matches: 4. CDR3 DNA sequence: TGTGCCAGCAGCTCGGGACAGGGAGTTGAAAAACTGTTTTTT. Its translation: CASSSGQGVEKLFF. Complete variable domain (other parts from reference TRBV11-2 and TRBJ1-4): EAGVAQSPRYKIIEKRQSVAFWCNPISGHATLYWYQQILGQGPKLLIQFQNNGVVDDSQLPKDRFSAERLKGVDSTLKIQPAKLEDSAVYLCASSSGQGVEKLFFGSGTQLSVL.

V and J are TRBV7-3 and TRBJ1-2, with D perhaps matching TRBD1 (5 bases). The V gene's germline CDR1 is SGHTA and CDR2 FQGTGA. Trimming left V 5 bases short and J 8 bases short, with 21 bases between. The CDR3 consists of 15 residues. CDR3 sequence: CASSALEKGDIGYTF. The CDR3 DNA follows: TGTGCCAGCAGCGCACTTGAAAAAGGGGATATCGGCTACACCTTC.

J is TRBJ2-1 and V is TRBV4-1; TRBD2 matches at 7 bases. The CDR3 has 16 residues. The germline V gene encodes CDR1 MGHRA and CDR2 YSYEKL. J lost 5 bases, V lost 5 bases, and 12 bases had no gene match. The CDR3 protein is CASSSPGGSQDNEQFF. In DNA, the CDR3 is TGCGCCAGCAGCTCCCCTGGCGGGAGTCAGGACAATGAGCAGTTCTTC.

The V call is TRBV15, the J call TRBJ2-3; 7 bases are shared with TRBD1. Germline values: CDR1 LNHNV, CDR2 YYDKDF (reference sequence). J lost 0 bases, V lost 3 bases, and 6 bases had no gene match. CDR3 size: 16 residues. The CDR3 loop is CATSRGRDSSTDTQYF. The CDR3 DNA reads TGTGCCACCAGCAGGGGCCGGGACAGCAGCACAGATACGCAGTATTTT.

The rearrangement uses TRBV5-1 and TRBJ2-5; D gene ambiguous. The J call may be in error: the DNA end matches TRBJ2-7 better. The CDR3 is made up of 13 amino acids. CDR1 is SGHRS, CDR2 YFSETQ, per germline. CDR3 residues: CASSLVSFYEQYF. The CDR3 nucleotides read TGCGCCAGCAGCTTGGTCTCATTCTACGAGCAGTACTTC.

The chain links TRBV5-6 to TRBJ1-2; D gene unclear. CDR1 is SGHDT, CDR2 YYEEEE, per germline. This CDR3 region has 13 residues. V lost 0 bases, J lost 4 bases, and 7 bases lay in between. The CDR3 protein is CASSLGSGYGYTF. The CDR3 DNA sequence: TGTGCCAGCAGCTTGGGATCGGGCTATGGCTACACCTTC.

CDR3 nucleotide sequence: TGCGCCAGCAGTCAATCTCGAGGGGGCCCAGCAACTAATGAAAAACTGTTTTTT. It encodes CASSQSRGGPATNEKLFF. The chain is built from TRBV23-1 and TRBJ1-4, with 7 bases fitting TRBD1. TRBV23-1 is given ORF status, its function remaining uncertain. The CDR3 runs to 18 residues. J was trimmed by 0 bases and V by 0 bases; bases with no gene match: 7.

The chain combines TRBV27 with TRBJ1-4, with TRBD1 matching over 8 bases. The CDR3 loop spans 14 amino acids. The junction had 6 bases not matched to a gene; V was cut back by 6 bases and J by 6 bases. Germline V CDR1 and CDR2: MNHEY, SMNVEV (reference sequence). DNA for the CDR3: TGTGCCAGCAGCATCAGGGGGCGTGATGAAAAACTGTTTTTT. Translated, it gives CASSIRGRDEKLFF.

V is TRBV24-1 and J is TRBJ2-3; D unclear. The CDR3 loop spans 13 amino acids. The germline V gene encodes CDR1 KGHDR and CDR2 SFDVKD. Trimming took 7 bases from V and 4 from J, leaving 11 bases between them. CDR3 protein: CATSPGFADTQYF. CDR3 DNA: TGTGCCACCAGCCCAGGATTTGCAGATACGCAGTATTTT.

This chain uses TRBV5-1 with TRBJ2-3; a possible D gene is TRBD1 (6 bases). The CDR3 sequence is 13 residues long. V was pared by 0 bases and J by 4 bases, with 6 bases between. Germline lookup yields CDR1 SGHRS and CDR2 YFSETQ. DNA for the CDR3: TGCGCCAGCAGCTTGGAGGGGGCAGATACGCAGTATTTT. This encodes CASSLEGADTQYF. The variable domain in full, with the rest retrieved from reference TRBV5-1 and TRBJ2-3, is KAGVTQTPRYLIKTRGQQVTLSCSPISGHRSVSWYQQTPGQGLQFLFEYFSETQRNKGNFPGRFSGRQFSNSRSEMNVSTLELGDSALYLCASSLEGADTQYFGPGTRLTVL.

J is TRBJ2-7 and V is TRBV4-1; 7 positions match TRBD1. Germline CDR1 and CDR2: MGHRA and YSYEKL. The CDR3 consists of 15 residues. J gave up 2 bases and V 1 base, and 5 bases lay outside the gene matches. CDR3 loop: CASSQGGQGAYEQYF. CDR3 bases: TGCGCCAGCAGCCAAGGGGGCCAGGGGGCCTACGAGCAGTACTTC.

CDR3 nucleotide sequence: TGCGCCAGCAGTAAGGGGGGACAGTACACAGATACGCAGTATTTT. It codes for CASSKGGQYTDTQYF. V gene TRBV5-1 combines with J gene TRBJ2-3, with a tentative D call TRBD1 (7 bases). Germline CDR1 and CDR2: SGHRS and YFSETQ. With 5 bases removed from V and 2 bases from J, the gap between germline ends came to 15 bases. The CDR3 is 15 amino acids.

V usage is TRBV7-3 and J usage is TRBJ2-1; 8 bases agree with TRBD1. CDR1 and CDR2 from the germline V gene are SGHTA and FQGTGA. The CDR3 covers 14 residues. V trimming: 3 bases; J trimming: 4 bases; junction bases outside the gene matches: 2. CDR3 loop: CASSFRGPYNEQFF. In DNA form, the CDR3 reads TGTGCCAGCAGCTTCAGGGGGCCATACAATGAGCAGTTCTTC.

This chain uses TRBV9 with TRBJ2-1, with 7 bases identical to TRBD2. Germline CDR1 reads SGDLS; CDR2 reads YYNGEE. V lost 2 bases, J lost 0 bases, and 17 bases stayed unmatched. This CDR3 has 20 residues. CDR3 residues: CASSVSLVTSPLSSYNEQFF. In DNA, the CDR3 is TGTGCCAGCAGCGTTAGCCTCGTGACTAGCCCTTTAAGCTCCTACAATGAGCAGTTCTTC.

V and J are TRBV12-5 and TRBJ2-1; the match to TRBD2 covers 15 bases. V lost 2 bases to trimming and J lost 9 bases; unmatched junction nucleotides: 5. Germline V gives CDR1 LGHNT, CDR2 FRNRAP. The length of the CDR3 is 16 residues. The CDR3 is CASGLTGLAGGLEQFF. The CDR3 coding sequence is TGTGCTAGTGGTTTGACAGGACTAGCGGGAGGGCTTGAGCAGTTCTTC.

This clone was seen a single time. This rearrangement joins TRBV27 to TRBJ1-1; perhaps TRBD1 as D (6 bases). V was shortened by 2 bases and J by 2 bases, with 9 bases between the two germline ends. The V gene's germline CDR1 is MNHEY and CDR2 SMNVEV (reference sequence). The CDR3 covers 14 residues. CDR3 coding DNA: TGTGCCAGCAGTTTAGGGGGCCCTAACACTGAAGCTTTCTTT. Its protein product is CASSLGGPNTEAFF.